These 10 T cell receptor beta chains share one sample of origin, sequenced in a study of blood T cells in healthy people across ages. Through a sample-barcoded 5' primer and a J-beta primer mix, a second PCR was run for roughly 6 to 11 cycles. TCRdb re-derived calls from the 5' RACE reads in MiXCR, one entry per CDR3 protein. The table has roughly 1,100,000 distinct CDR3 sequences, around 25% seen once. These data are also associated with another study on T cells of mothers and their children.

Sequences were obtained from blood. The receptors were gathered from a girl aged 2-10 years in good health.

This chain links TRBV29-1 with TRBJ2-3; TRBD2 matches at 9 bases. Germline CDR1 reads SQVTM; CDR2 reads ANQGSEA. V lost 3 bases and J lost 3; bases outside the gene matches: 13. There are 17 residues in the CDR3. As DNA, the CDR3 is TGCAGCGTTGATCGGGCAACGACCAGCGGGAGGACAGATACGCAGTATTTT. Residues: CSVDRATTSGRTDTQYF.

CDR3 coding DNA: TGCAGTGCTAGGAATCAACATCTGGGAAGCGGGATAGTGAATGAGCAGTTCTTC. It specifies CSARNQHLGSGIVNEQFF. The chain has TRBV20-1 and TRBJ2-5, with 7 bases that match TRBD2. Near its end, the DNA agrees better with TRBJ2-1, so the J call may be wrong. Germline V lookup: CDR1 DFQATT, CDR2 SNEGSKA (reference sequence). This CDR3 spans 18 amino acids.

This clonotype was detected a few times. The rearrangement joins TRBV5-1 to TRBJ1-1; weak D call: TRBD1 (6 bases). The V end was cut by 3 bases, the J end by 6 bases, with 21 bases between. Germline V gene lookup returns CDR1 SGHRS and CDR2 YFSETQ. CDR3 length: 16 residues. The CDR3 nucleotides are TGCGCCAGCAGCTCCATAACAGGGAAGGGAAAGGCTGAAGCTTTCTTT. Its protein product is CASSSITGKGKAEAFF.

The CDR3 region has the DNA TGCGCCAGCAGCCAAGATATGGTAGGGGGTTTGGAGACCCAGTACTTC. Amino acids: CASSQDMVGGLETQYF. The chain has TRBV5-1 and TRBJ2-5; tentative D call: TRBD1 (6 bases). V shed 4 bases and J shed 5 bases, with 21 bases lying between them. Germline CDR1 is SGHRS and CDR2 is YFSETQ. The CDR3 runs 16 residues.

The V gene is TRBV7-2, the J gene TRBJ2-5, with D perhaps TRBD2 (6 bases). The V and J ends lost 5 bases and 3 bases respectively, with 19 bases between them. The CDR3 extends over 16 amino acids. Germline lookup yields CDR1 SGHTA and CDR2 FQGNSA. CDR3 nucleotides: TGTGCCAGCAGCCCGCAGATGGGGGGAGCTGAAGAGACCCAGTACTTC. This codes for CASSPQMGGAEETQYF.

The chain employs TRBV12-3 or TRBV12-4 and TRBJ1-1; 9 bases agree with TRBD1. The CDR3 runs to 14 residues. Trimming at V came to 4 bases and at J to 4 bases, leaving 4 bases not matched to a gene. DNA for the CDR3: TGTGCCAGCAGTTGGGGACAGGGCGTCACTGAAGCTTTCTTT. This gives the protein CASSWGQGVTEAFF.

The chain has TRBV5-1 and TRBJ1-1, with D unclear. Trimming cost V 0 bases and J 7 bases, with 13 bases left between them. CDR1 and CDR2 (germline): SGHRS, YFSETQ. This CDR3 has 14 amino acids. As DNA, the CDR3 is TGCGCCAGCAGCTTGGAATCAGGATACCTTGAAGCTTTCTTT. This codes for CASSLESGYLEAFF.

This clonotype was recorded a few times. J is TRBJ2-1 and V is TRBV5-1, with TRBD2 matching 11 bases. After removal of 0 bases from V and 9 bases from J, the junction contained 5 bases not matched to a gene. The CDR3 has 15 residues. Germline CDR1 and CDR2: SGHRS and YFSETQ. As DNA, the CDR3 is TGCGCCAGCAGCTTGGGGACTAGCGGGTTAAGTGAGCAGTTCTTC. It translates to CASSLGTSGLSEQFF.

This rearrangement joins TRBV3-1 to TRBJ1-4; 10 bases map to TRBD1. V gave up 5 bases and J gave up 11 bases; unmatched junction bases: 11. Germline V gene sequence: CDR1 LGHDT, CDR2 YNNKEL (reference sequence). The CDR3 contains 15 residues. The CDR3 loop reads CASSNRDRGLEKLFF. The CDR3 nucleotides read TGTGCCAGCAGCAATCGGGACAGGGGCTTGGAGAAACTGTTTTTT.

This clonotype came up a few times. CDR3 sequence: CSFLETEAFF. The CDR3 nucleotides read TGCAGCTTTCTTGAGACTGAAGCTTTCTTT. The chain is built from TRBV29-1 and TRBJ1-1, with D unclear. V was shortened by 8 bases and J by 5 bases, with 9 bases between the two germline ends. This CDR3 spans 10 amino acids. The germline CDR1 and CDR2 sequences are SQVTM and ANQGSEA.